Following are 6 T cell receptor beta chains from one sample sequenced in a study of T cells in Graves' hyperthyroidism and ophthalmopathy. TCR beta CDR3 regions were amplified from RNA. Using the HTBI primer set, a first-round RT-PCR was run on the TCR CDR3. From the multiplex PCR reads, TCRdb called clonotypes with MiXCR, one entry per CDR3 protein. The top ten clones hold 15% to 20% of a sample with around 560,000 distinct CDR3 sequences, 16% of them seen once. Sequencing used blood. Source of these receptors: a woman between 18 and 29 years old with Graves' hyperthyroidism.

This clonotype was found many times. The V gene is TRBV6-1, the J gene TRBJ2-5, with TRBD2 identical over 9 bases. Germline V CDR1 and CDR2: MNHNS, SASEGT. Unmatched junction bases numbered 5, after V lost 1 base and J lost 2 bases. This CDR3 region has 16 residues. The CDR3 nucleotides read TGTGCCAGCAGTGAAGTTTGGAGCGGGGGGCAAGAGACCCAGTACTTC. Its protein product is CASSEVWSGGQETQYF.

This clonotype was seen many times. The V call is TRBV11-2, the J call TRBJ1-2; TRBD1 is a possible D gene (6 bases). The V gene lost 1 base and the J gene lost 6 bases, with 12 bases spanning the gap. The CDR3 is 14 amino acids. In germline, CDR1 is SGHAT, CDR2 FQNNGV. CDR3 protein: CASSLVGQRDGYTF. CDR3 bases: TGTGCCAGCAGCTTAGTTGGACAGAGGGATGGCTACACCTTC.

In DNA, the CDR3 is TGCGCCAGCAGCTTCGGGGGACTAGCACCCTACAATGAGCAGTTCTTC. Protein: CASSFGGLAPYNEQFF. The chain recombines TRBV5-1 with TRBJ2-1; 9 positions agree with TRBD2. This CDR3 has 16 residues. V shed 2 bases and J 2 bases; nucleotides not matched to a gene: 5. From germline, CDR1 is SGHRS and CDR2 YFSETQ.

The sample holds many counts of this clonotype. The rearrangement joins TRBV11-1 to TRBJ2-7; no clear D gene. CDR3 size: 11 residues. CDR1 and CDR2 (germline): SGHAT, FQDESV (reference sequence). Trimming stripped 1 base from V and 6 bases from J, with 4 bases between. CDR3 sequence reads: CASSLGFEQYF. In DNA, the CDR3 is TGTGCCAGCAGCTTAGGTTTCGAGCAGTACTTC.

In regard to this clonotype: This sequence may be a read error, since a much larger clone differs from it by one base. The rearrangement links TRBV12-3 or TRBV12-4 to TRBJ2-1; a possible D gene is TRBD2 (6 bases). The V end was cut by 3 bases, the J end by 6 bases, with 15 bases between. The CDR3 spans 15 residues. CDR3 loop: CASSFMAEGPNEQFF. CDR3 DNA sequence: TGTGCCAGCAGTTTCATGGCGGAGGGGCCCAATGAGCAGTTCTTC.

Many counts were recorded for this clonotype. This sequence joins TRBV7-8 and TRBJ2-2; 8 nucleotides line up with TRBD2. V trimming: 4 bases; J trimming: 14 bases; junction bases outside the gene matches: 3. This CDR3 comprises 11 residues. Germline-derived CDR1 and CDR2 are SGHVS and FQNEAQ. CDR3 in amino acids: CASSSGGGLFF. The CDR3 region has the DNA TGTGCCAGCAGCTCGGGAGGGGGACTGTTTTTT.